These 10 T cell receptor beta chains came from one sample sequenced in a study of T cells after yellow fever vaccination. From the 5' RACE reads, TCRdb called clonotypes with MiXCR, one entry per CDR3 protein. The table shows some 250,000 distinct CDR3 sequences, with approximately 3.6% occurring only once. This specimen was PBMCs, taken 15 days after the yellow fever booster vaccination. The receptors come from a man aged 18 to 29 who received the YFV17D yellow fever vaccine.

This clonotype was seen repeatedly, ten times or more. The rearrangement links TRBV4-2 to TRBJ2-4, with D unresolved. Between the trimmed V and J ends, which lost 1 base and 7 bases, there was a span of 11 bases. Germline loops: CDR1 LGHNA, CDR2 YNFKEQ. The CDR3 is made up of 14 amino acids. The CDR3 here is CASSQVGEPNIQYF. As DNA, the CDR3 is TGTGCCAGCAGCCAAGTCGGAGAGCCTAACATTCAGTACTTC.

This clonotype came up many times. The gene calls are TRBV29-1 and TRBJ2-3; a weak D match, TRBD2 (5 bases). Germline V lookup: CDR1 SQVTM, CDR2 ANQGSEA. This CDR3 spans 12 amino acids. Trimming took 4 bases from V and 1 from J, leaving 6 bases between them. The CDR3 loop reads CSVGSGTDTQYF. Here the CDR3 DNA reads TGCAGCGTTGGTAGCGGCACAGATACGCAGTATTTT.

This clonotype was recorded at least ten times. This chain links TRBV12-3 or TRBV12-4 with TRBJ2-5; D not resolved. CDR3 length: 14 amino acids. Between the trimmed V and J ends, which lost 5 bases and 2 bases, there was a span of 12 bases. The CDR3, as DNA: TGTGCCAGCAGTCCGTCAGGAGCACAAGAGACCCAGTACTTC. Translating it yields CASSPSGAQETQYF.

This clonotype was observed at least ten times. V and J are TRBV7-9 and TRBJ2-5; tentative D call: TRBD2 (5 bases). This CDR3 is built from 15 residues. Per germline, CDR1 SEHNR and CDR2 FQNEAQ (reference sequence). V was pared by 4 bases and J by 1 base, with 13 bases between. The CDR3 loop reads CASSSSLRGQETQYF. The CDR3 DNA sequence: TGTGCCAGCAGCTCATCTCTACGGGGCCAAGAGACCCAGTACTTC.

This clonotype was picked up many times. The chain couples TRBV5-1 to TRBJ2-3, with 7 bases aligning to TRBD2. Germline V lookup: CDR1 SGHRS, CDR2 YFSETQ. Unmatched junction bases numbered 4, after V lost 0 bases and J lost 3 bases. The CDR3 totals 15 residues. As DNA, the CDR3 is TGCGCCAGCAGCTTGGACGGGGGGACGACAGATACGCAGTATTTT. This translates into CASSLDGGTTDTQYF.

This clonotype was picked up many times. For the CDR3, the DNA is TGTGCCAGCAGCCTACTGGGTAGCACAGATACGCAGTATTTT. Protein: CASSLLGSTDTQYF. This chain links TRBV6-5 with TRBJ2-3; D unclear. CDR3 length equals 14 residues. V lost 6 bases and J 0 bases, leaving 10 bases between the germline ends. From germline, CDR1 is MNHEY and CDR2 SVGAGI.

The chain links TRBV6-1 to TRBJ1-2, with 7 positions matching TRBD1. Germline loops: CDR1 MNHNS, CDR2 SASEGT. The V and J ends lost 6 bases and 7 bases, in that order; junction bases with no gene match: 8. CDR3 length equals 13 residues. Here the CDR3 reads CASSGQVHSGYTF. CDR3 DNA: TGTGCCAGCAGCGGACAGGTTCATTCTGGCTACACCTTC.

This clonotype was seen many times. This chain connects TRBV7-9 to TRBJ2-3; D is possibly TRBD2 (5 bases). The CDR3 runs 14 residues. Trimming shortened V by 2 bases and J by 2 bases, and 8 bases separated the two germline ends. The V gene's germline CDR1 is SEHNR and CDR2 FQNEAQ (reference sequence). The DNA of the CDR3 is TGTGCCAGCAGCTTATACGGGGACACAGATACGCAGTATTTT. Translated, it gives CASSLYGDTDTQYF.

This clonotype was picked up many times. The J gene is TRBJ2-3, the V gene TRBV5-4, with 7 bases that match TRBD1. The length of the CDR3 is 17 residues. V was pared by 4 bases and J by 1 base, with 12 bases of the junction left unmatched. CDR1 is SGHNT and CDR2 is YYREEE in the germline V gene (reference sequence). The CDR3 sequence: CASSRFQGESGTDTQYF. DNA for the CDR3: TGTGCCAGCAGCCGTTTTCAGGGGGAATCCGGCACAGATACGCAGTATTTT.

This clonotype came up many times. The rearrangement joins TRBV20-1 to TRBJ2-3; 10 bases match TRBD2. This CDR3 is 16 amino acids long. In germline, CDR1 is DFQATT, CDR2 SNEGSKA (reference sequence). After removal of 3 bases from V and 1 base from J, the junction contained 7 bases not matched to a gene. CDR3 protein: CSARSGGAPGTDTQYF. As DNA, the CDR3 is TGCAGTGCTAGGAGCGGGGGGGCCCCCGGCACAGATACGCAGTATTTT.